This T cell receptor (beta chain) was sequenced in a study of T cell changes during pregnancy in multiple sclerosis. Method: immunoSEQ multiplex PCR; TCRdb's copy keeps in-frame clones and lacks some. The sample carries approximately 41,000 clones, roughly 89% recorded once. The CDR3 loop spans 16 amino acids. The V gene's germline CDR1 is MNHEY and CDR2 SMNVEV (reference sequence). Trimming cost V 5 bases and J 1 base; bases outside gene matches: 5. This specimen was CD4+ T cells from peripheral blood mononuclear cells, taken in the first trimester of pregnancy. The chain employs TRBV27 and TRBJ2-1; 10 positions match TRBD2. The TCR comes from a female donor with multiple sclerosis, enrolled in a pregnancy study. CDR3 loop: CASSLIAGGSYNEQFF. For the CDR3, the DNA is TGTGCCAGCAGTCTTATAGCGGGAGGTTCCTACAATGAGCAGTTCTTC.